This paragraph covers one T cell receptor (beta chain) sequence. The antigen is not known. This entry comes from a study of cytomegalovirus exposure and HLA in healthy donors. Whole-study results and caveats: Rarity characterized most TCR sequences, yet some public TCRs appeared in many donors. V- and J-gene trimming in TCR beta was tied to a missense DCLRE1C variant by an analysis performed later. Per a prior analysis, the majority of TCR beta V segments were productive roughly 90% or roughly 30% of the time.

The ends were cut back, 2 bases at V and 11 bases at J, with 12 bases in the middle. Germline V gene data show CDR1 as MNHEY and CDR2 as SVGAGI. The CDR3 extends over 12 amino acids. Primers included in the PCR were 60 Vbeta and 13 Jbeta primers. Repertoires were generated with immunoSEQ multiplex PCR, while TCRdb's copy carries only in-frame clones and drops some. Of some 220,000 clones in the sample, 80% to 90% were seen once. Sequenced input: PBMCs. The receptor's source is a woman younger than 30 in good health and CMV-seronegative. V is TRBV6-5 and J is TRBJ1-1; D ambiguous. The chain's CDR3 is CASSYLSARAFF. As DNA, the CDR3 is TGTGCCAGCAGTTACCTTTCTGCGCGGGCTTTCTTT.